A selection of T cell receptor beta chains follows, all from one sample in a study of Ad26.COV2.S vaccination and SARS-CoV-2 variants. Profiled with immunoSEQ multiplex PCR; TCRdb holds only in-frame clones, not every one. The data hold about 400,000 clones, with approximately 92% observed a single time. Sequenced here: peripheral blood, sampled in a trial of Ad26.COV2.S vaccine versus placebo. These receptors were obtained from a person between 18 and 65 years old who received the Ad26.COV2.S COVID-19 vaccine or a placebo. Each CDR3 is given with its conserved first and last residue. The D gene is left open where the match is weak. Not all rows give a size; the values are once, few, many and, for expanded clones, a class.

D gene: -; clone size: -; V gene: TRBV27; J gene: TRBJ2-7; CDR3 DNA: TGTGCCAGCAGTTTAGGGGGGCGGATAAACTACGAGCAGTACTTC; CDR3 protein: CASSLGGRINYEQYF
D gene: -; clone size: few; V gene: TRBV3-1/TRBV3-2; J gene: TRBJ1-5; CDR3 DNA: TGTGCCAGCAGCCAAGATCTATATAGCAATCAGCCCCAGCATTTT; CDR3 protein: CASSQDLYSNQPQHF
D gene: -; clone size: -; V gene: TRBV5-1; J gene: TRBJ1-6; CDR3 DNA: TGCGCCAGCAGCTTATATACGGAATATAATTCACCCCTCCACTTT; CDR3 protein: CASSLYTEYNSPLHF
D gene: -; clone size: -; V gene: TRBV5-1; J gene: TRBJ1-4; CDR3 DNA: TGCGCCAGCAGCTTGGAACGGCCTTATGAAAAACTGTTTTTT; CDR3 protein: CASSLERPYEKLFF
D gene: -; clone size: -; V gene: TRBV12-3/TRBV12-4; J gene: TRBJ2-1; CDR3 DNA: TGTGCCAGCAGTTTACTCGATGAGCAGTTCTTC; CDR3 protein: CASSLLDEQFF
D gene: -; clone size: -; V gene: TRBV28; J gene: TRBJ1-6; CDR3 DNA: TGTGCCAGCACGACCGTCCTTTCTGGAGCCCTCCACTTT; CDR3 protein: CASTTVLSGALHF
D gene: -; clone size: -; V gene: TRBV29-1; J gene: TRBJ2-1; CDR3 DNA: TGCAGCGTTGAAGGCAACTACAATGAGCAGTTCTTC; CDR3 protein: CSVEGNYNEQFF
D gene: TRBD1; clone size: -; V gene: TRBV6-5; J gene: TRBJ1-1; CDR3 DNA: TGTGCCAGCAGATGGACAGGGAACACTGAAGCTTTCTTT; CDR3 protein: CASRWTGNTEAFF
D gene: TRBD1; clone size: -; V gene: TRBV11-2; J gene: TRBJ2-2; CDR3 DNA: TGTGCCAGCAGCACCCGACAGGGGGCGGACACCGGGGAGCTGTTTTTT; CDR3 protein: CASSTRQGADTGELFF
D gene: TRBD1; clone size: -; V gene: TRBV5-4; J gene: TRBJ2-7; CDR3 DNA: TGTGCCAGCAGCTTTCGGGACAGAACCTACGAGCAGTACTTC; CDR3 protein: CASSFRDRTYEQYF
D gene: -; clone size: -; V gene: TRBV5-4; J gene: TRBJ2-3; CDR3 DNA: TGTGCCAGCAGCTTGGGGAGACTTGAGGGTGGCCTTCCGACAGATACGCAGTATTTT; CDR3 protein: CASSLGRLEGGLPTDTQYF